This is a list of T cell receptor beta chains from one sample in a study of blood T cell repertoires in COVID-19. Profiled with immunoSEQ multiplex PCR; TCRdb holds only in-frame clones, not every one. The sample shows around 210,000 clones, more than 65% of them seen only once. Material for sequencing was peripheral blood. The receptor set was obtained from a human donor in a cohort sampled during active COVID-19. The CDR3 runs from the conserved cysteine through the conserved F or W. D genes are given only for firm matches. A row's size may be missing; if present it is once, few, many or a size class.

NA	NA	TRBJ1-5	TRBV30	CAWSSGTTSNQPQHF	TGTGCCTGGAGTTCCGGGACAACTAGCAATCAGCCCCAGCATTTT
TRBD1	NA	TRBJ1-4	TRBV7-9	CASSHGQVIATNEKLFF	TGTGCCAGCAGCCACGGACAGGTTATAGCAACTAATGAAAAACTGTTTTTT
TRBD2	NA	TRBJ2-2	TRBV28	CASRRGTSGTPTGELFF	TGTGCCAGCAGGAGGGGGACTAGCGGGACACCCACCGGGGAGCTGTTTTTT
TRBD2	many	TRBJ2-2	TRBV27	CASSFLGREGQTGELFF	TGTGCCAGCAGTTTCTTGGGGCGGGAGGGCCAAACCGGGGAGCTGTTTTTT
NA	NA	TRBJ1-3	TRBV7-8	CASSLGGTTVPFSGNTIYF	TGTGCCAGCAGCTTAGGCGGGACGACGGTTCCCTTCTCTGGAAACACCATATATTTT
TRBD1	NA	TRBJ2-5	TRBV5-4	CASSLGQGLQETQYF	TGTGCCAGCAGCTTGGGACAGGGGCTTCAAGAGACCCAGTACTTC
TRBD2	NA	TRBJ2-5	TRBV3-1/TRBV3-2	CASSQRLAGGPSQETQYF	TGTGCCAGCAGCCAAAGACTAGCGGGAGGGCCATCCCAAGAGACCCAGTACTTC
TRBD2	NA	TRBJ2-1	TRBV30	CAWNPLAGGVYNEQFF	TGTGCCTGGAACCCTTTAGCGGGAGGGGTATACAATGAGCAGTTCTTC
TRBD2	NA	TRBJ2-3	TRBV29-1	CSVTLGLNTQYF	TGCAGCGTCACCCTGGGACTAAATACGCAGTATTTT
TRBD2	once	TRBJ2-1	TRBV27	CASTSGSYNEQFF	TGTGCCAGCACTAGCGGGAGCTACAATGAGCAGTTCTTC
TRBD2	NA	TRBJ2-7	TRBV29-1	CSVGGSGSLFGEQYF	TGCAGCGTTGGTGGTAGCGGGAGCCTTTTTGGCGAGCAGTACTTC
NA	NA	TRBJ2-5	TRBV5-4	CASSLQAVQETQYF	TGTGCCAGCAGCTTACAGGCGGTCCAAGAGACCCAGTACTTC
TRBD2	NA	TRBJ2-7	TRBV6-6	CATKTGTSGSYEQYF	TGTGCCACCAAGACCGGGACTAGCGGGAGTTACGAGCAGTACTTC